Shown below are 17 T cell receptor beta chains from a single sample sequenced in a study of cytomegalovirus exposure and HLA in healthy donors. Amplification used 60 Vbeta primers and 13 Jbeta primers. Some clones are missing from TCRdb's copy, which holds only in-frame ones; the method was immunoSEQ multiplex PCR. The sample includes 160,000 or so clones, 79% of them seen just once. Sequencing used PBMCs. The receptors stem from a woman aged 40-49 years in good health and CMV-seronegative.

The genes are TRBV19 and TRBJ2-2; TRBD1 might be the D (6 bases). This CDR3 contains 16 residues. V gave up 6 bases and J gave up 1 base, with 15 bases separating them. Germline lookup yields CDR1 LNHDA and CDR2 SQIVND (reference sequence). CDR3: CASSLLRGVNTGELFF. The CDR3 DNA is TGTGCCAGTAGCCTACTCAGGGGCGTGAACACCGGGGAGCTGTTTTTT.

The CDR3 DNA follows: TGTGCCAGCAGCGGACGGACAGGGAGCCGGCAGTATTTT. Translating it yields CASSGRTGSRQYF. The genes are TRBV7-9 and TRBJ2-3, with 8 bases fitting TRBD1. This CDR3 region has 13 residues. Germline trimming cut 5 bases from V and 11 bases from J; bases unmatched to any gene: 9. The germline V gene encodes CDR1 SEHNR and CDR2 FQNEAQ (reference sequence).

Here the CDR3 DNA reads TGTGCCAGCAGTTTTGGGGCAGATAGCAATCAGCCCCAGCATTTT. This gives the protein CASSFGADSNQPQHF. This chain joins TRBV28 and TRBJ1-5; TRBD1 might be the D (5 bases). Trimming pared 3 bases from V and 0 bases from J, leaving 9 bases between. Germline V gives CDR1 MDHEN, CDR2 SYDVKM. The CDR3 is 15 amino acids.

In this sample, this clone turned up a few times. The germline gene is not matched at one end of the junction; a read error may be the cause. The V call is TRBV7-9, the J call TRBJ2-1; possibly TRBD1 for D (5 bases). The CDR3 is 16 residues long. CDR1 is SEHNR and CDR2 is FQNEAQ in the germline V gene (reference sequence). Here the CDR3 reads CSSSLGLQRGHNEQFF. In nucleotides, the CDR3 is TGTTCCAGCAGCTTAGGCCTTCAAAGGGGTCACAATGAGCAGTTCTTC.

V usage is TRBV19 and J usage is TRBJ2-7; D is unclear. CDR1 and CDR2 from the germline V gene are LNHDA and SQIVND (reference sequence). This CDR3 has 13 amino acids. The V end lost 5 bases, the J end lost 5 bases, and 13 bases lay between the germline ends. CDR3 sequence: CASSPGPWDEQYF. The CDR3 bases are TGTGCCAGTAGTCCGGGTCCTTGGGACGAGCAGTACTTC.

As DNA, the CDR3 is TGTGCCAGCACCTGGGGGACTAGACTGAATGAGCAGTTCTTC. This encodes CASTWGTRLNEQFF. The rearrangement links TRBV2 to TRBJ2-1; 8 nucleotides agree with TRBD2. Germline CDR1 is SNHLY and CDR2 is FYNNEI. The CDR3 covers 14 residues. V dropped 7 bases and J dropped 7; count of bases not matched to a gene: 9.

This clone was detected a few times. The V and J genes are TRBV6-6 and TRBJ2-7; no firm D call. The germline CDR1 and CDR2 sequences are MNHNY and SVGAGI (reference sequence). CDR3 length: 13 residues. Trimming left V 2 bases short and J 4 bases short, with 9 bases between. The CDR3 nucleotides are TGTGCCAGCAGTTACCCTGACTTATACGAGCAGTACTTC. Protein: CASSYPDLYEQYF.

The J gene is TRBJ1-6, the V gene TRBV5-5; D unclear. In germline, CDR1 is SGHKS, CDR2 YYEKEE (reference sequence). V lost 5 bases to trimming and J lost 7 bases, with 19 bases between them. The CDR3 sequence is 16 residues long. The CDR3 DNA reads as TGTGCCAGCAGTTCCCTTGCGGGGAAGACGAATTCACCCCTCCACTTT. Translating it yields CASSSLAGKTNSPLHF.

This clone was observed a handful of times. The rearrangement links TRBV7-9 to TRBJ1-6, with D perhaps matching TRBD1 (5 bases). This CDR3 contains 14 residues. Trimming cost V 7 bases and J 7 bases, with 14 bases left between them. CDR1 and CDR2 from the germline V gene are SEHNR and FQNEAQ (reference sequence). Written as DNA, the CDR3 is TGTGCCAGCACCACGGGGGGAGAAAATTCACCCCTCCACTTT. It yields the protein CASTTGGENSPLHF.

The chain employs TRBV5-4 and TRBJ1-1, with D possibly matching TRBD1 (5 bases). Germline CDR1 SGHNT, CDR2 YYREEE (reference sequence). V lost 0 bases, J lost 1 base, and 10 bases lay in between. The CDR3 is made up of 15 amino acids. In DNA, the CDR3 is TGTGCCAGCAGCTTGGGCAGGGCGGAGAACACTGAAGCTTTCTTT. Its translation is CASSLGRAENTEAFF.

CDR3 region: CASSVAGGTGELFF. The CDR3 nucleotides are TGTGCCAGCAGCGTAGCAGGGGGCACCGGGGAGCTGTTTTTT. V usage is TRBV9 and J usage is TRBJ2-2, with 7 positions matching TRBD1. The CDR3 loop spans 14 amino acids. CDR1 and CDR2 from the germline V gene are SGDLS and YYNGEE. Germline trimming cut 0 bases from V and 4 bases from J; bases unmatched to any gene: 0.

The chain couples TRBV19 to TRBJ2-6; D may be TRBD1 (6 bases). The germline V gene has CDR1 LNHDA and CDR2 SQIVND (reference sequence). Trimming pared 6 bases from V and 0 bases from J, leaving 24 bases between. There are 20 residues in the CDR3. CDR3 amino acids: CASSTGLGGETPSGANVLTF. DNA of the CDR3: TGTGCCAGTAGCACCGGGCTTGGGGGCGAAACCCCCTCTGGGGCCAACGTCCTGACTTTC.

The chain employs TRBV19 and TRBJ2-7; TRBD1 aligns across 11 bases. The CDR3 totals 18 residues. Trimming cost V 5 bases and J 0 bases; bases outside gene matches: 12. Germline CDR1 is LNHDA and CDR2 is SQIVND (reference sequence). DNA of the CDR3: TGTGCCAGTAGTTCGGGGACAGGGGGAACTCGGGGCTCCTACGAGCAGTACTTC. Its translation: CASSSGTGGTRGSYEQYF.

CDR3 loop: CASSLETGVNSPLHF. The CDR3 DNA follows: TGCGCCAGCAGCTTGGAGACAGGGGTTAATTCACCCCTCCACTTT. The chain carries TRBV5-1 and TRBJ1-6, with TRBD1 identical over 8 bases. Trimming cost V 0 bases and J 6 bases; bases outside gene matches: 2. The CDR3 is 15 residues long. Germline V gene sequence: CDR1 SGHRS, CDR2 YFSETQ. Full variable domain (rest looked up from reference TRBV5-1 and TRBJ1-6): KAGVTQTPRYLIKTRGQQVTLSCSPISGHRSVSWYQQTPGQGLQFLFEYFSETQRNKGNFPGRFSGRQFSNSRSEMNVSTLELGDSALYLCASSLETGVNSPLHFGNGTRLTVT.

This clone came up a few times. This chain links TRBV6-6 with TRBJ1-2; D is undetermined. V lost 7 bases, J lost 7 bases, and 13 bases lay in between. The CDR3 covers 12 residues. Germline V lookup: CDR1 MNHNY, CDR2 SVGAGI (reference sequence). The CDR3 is CASTLLRRGYTF. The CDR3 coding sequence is TGTGCCAGCACCCTATTACGTCGTGGCTACACCTTC.

Here the CDR3 reads CASSLAPGTGAGELFF. The CDR3 DNA reads as TGCGCCAGCAGCTTGGCCCCCGGGACAGGGGCCGGGGAGCTGTTTTTT. The J gene is TRBJ2-2, the V gene TRBV5-1; the match to TRBD1 covers 10 bases. The germline V gene has CDR1 SGHRS and CDR2 YFSETQ. The CDR3 has 16 amino acids. The trim removed 0 bases at V and 6 bases at J, leaving 5 bases unmatched.

CDR3 in amino acids: CASSFREDGELFF. In nucleotides, the CDR3 is TGCGCCAGCAGCTTCAGGGAAGACGGGGAGCTGTTTTTT. The chain uses TRBV5-1 and TRBJ2-2; tentatively, D is TRBD1 (5 bases). CDR3 length equals 13 residues. From germline, CDR1 is SGHRS and CDR2 YFSETQ. Trimming pared 2 bases from V and 7 bases from J, leaving 9 bases between.